Each of the 27 T cell receptor beta chains below was sequenced from the same sample in a study of shared clonotypes between healthy human individuals. Only in-frame clones appear in the TCRdb table, and some are missing; sequencing was by immunoSEQ multiplex PCR. This sample carries 1,400,000 or so clones, approximately 98.5% of them seen once, and the ten largest clones take around 0.38%. Sequencing was performed on naive CD4+ T cells sorted from blood. Regarding subset: CD45RA+ positively selected. The receptors originated from a man aged 30-40 years in good health.

This clone was seen once. The chain employs TRBV9 and TRBJ2-1, with D possibly TRBD2 on 6 matching bases. This CDR3 is built from 14 residues. The germline V and J ends were trimmed by 3 bases and 4 bases, with 11 bases remaining between them. Germline CDR1 and CDR2: SGDLS and YYNGEE. CDR3: CASSGGADYNEQFF. In DNA form, the CDR3 reads TGTGCCAGCAGCGGCGGGGCAGATTACAATGAGCAGTTCTTC.

The CDR3 loop reads CASSQDLGFEQFF. CDR3 DNA sequence: TGTGCCAGCAGCCAAGATCTTGGGTTTGAGCAGTTCTTC. The V gene is TRBV4-2, the J gene TRBJ2-1; D unclear. CDR1 and CDR2 from the germline V gene are LGHNA and YNFKEQ. There are 13 residues in the CDR3. Trimming removed 0 bases at V and 9 bases at J, with 9 bases between.

Comment on this clone: The sample contains more than one DNA sequence encoding this CDR3. The gene calls are TRBV5-1 and TRBJ2-1, with a weak D call TRBD2 (5 bases). The CDR3 runs 12 residues. V was pared by 2 bases and J by 7 bases, with 7 bases between. Per germline, CDR1 SGHRS and CDR2 YFSETQ. The CDR3 reads CASSLLVNEQFF. The CDR3 nucleotides are TGCGCCAGCAGCTTACTAGTAAATGAGCAGTTCTTC. Drawing the rest from reference TRBV5-1 and TRBJ2-1, the complete variable domain is KAGVTQTPRYLIKTRGQQVTLSCSPISGHRSVSWYQQTPGQGLQFLFEYFSETQRNKGNFPGRFSGRQFSNSRSEMNVSTLELGDSALYLCASSLLVNEQFFGPGTRLTVL.

On this clone: Other DNA variants within this sample encode the same CDR3. This rearrangement joins TRBV5-4 to TRBJ1-1; D call uncertain. The CDR3 extends over 14 amino acids. Trimming shortened V by 1 base and J by 0 bases, and 7 bases separated the two germline ends. Per germline, CDR1 SGHNT and CDR2 YYREEE (reference sequence). CDR3 coding DNA: TGTGCCAGCAGCTTGCTGGGTTTGAACACTGAAGCTTTCTTT. Its translation: CASSLLGLNTEAFF.

As concerns this clone: Distinct nucleotide sequences in the sample also encode this CDR3. The V and J genes are TRBV7-2 and TRBJ2-7; the match to TRBD2 covers 11 bases. CDR1 SGHTA and CDR2 FQGNSA come from the germline V gene. The V segment lost 2 bases and the J segment 3 bases; nucleotides outside the gene matches: 3. The CDR3 sequence is 15 residues long. The CDR3 region is CASSLTSGSSYEQYF. CDR3 DNA sequence: TGTGCCAGCAGCTTAACTAGCGGGAGCAGCTACGAGCAGTACTTC.

This chain joins TRBV15 and TRBJ1-2; D is uncertain. The ends were cut back, 6 bases at V and 10 bases at J, with 18 bases in the middle. Germline lookup yields CDR1 LNHNV and CDR2 YYDKDF (reference sequence). The CDR3 totals 13 residues. The CDR3, as DNA: TGTGCCACCAGGGCACAGATACATGATGTCTACACCTTC. The encoded protein is CATRAQIHDVYTF. Filled out from reference TRBV15 and TRBJ1-2, the complete variable domain reads DAMVIQNPRYQVTQFGKPVTLSCSQTLNHNVMYWYQQKSSQAPKLLFHYYDKDFNNEADTPDNFQSRRPNTSFCFLDIRSPGLGDTAMYLCATRAQIHDVYTFGSGTRLTVV.

This clone was detected once. This chain uses TRBV7-2 with TRBJ1-3; D gene ambiguous. The CDR3 loop spans 13 amino acids. V lost 2 bases, J lost 10 bases, and 12 bases lay in between. Per the germline V gene, CDR1 is SGHTA and CDR2 is FQGNSA. This CDR3 is CASSLRFLGTIYF. The CDR3 DNA reads as TGTGCCAGCAGCTTACGGTTCTTGGGGACCATATATTTT.

This chain links TRBV6-1 with TRBJ2-7, with 7 nucleotides matching TRBD1. The germline V gene encodes CDR1 MNHNS and CDR2 SASEGT. The CDR3 spans 15 residues. J was trimmed by 3 bases and V by 1 base; bases with no gene match: 6. The CDR3 coding sequence is TGTGCCAGCAGTGAAGAGTTCGGACAGGTCTACGAGCAGTACTTC. This sequence encodes CASSEEFGQVYEQYF.

This clone was seen once. The chain is built from TRBV29-1 and TRBJ1-1, with TRBD1 as a possible D gene (5 bases). V lost 5 bases and J lost 6, with 22 bases in between. CDR1 and CDR2 (germline): SQVTM, ANQGSEA. The CDR3 sequence is 15 residues long. The CDR3 reads CSVRRGNLGGAEAFF. The CDR3 region has the DNA TGCAGCGTTAGGCGGGGCAATTTAGGTGGAGCTGAAGCTTTCTTT.

J is TRBJ2-5 and V is TRBV19, with TRBD1 identical over 9 bases. The germline V gene encodes CDR1 LNHDA and CDR2 SQIVND (reference sequence). V was pared by 4 bases and J by 4 bases, with 1 base of the junction left unmatched. CDR3 length: 13 residues. The CDR3 DNA sequence: TGTGCCAGTAGTAACAGGGGGCTAGAGACCCAGTACTTC. Translating it yields CASSNRGLETQYF.

The chain is built from TRBV7-8 and TRBJ2-7; 7 bases align to TRBD2. The germline V gene has CDR1 SGHVS and CDR2 FQNEAQ. CDR3 length: 16 amino acids. V was clipped by 1 base and J by 2 bases; unmatched bases: 8. CDR3 sequence: CASSLVALANPYEQYF. CDR3 bases: TGTGCCAGCAGCTTAGTTGCACTAGCGAATCCCTACGAGCAGTACTTC.

The genes are TRBV19 and TRBJ2-1, with 7 bases fitting TRBD1. Per germline, CDR1 LNHDA and CDR2 SQIVND (reference sequence). There are 14 residues in the CDR3. Trimming took 6 bases from V and 6 from J; bases not matched to a gene: 8. CDR3 sequence reads: CASSSLGGANEQFF. CDR3 DNA sequence: TGTGCCAGTAGCTCATTAGGGGGCGCCAATGAGCAGTTCTTC.

This chain uses TRBV5-1 with TRBJ2-7, with D possibly matching TRBD1 (5 bases). V was pared by 0 bases and J by 5 bases, with 12 bases between. CDR3 length: 14 residues. CDR1 and CDR2 from the germline V gene are SGHRS and YFSETQ. The CDR3 DNA is TGCGCCAGCAGCTTGGACGGCAGGGCTCACGAGCAGTACTTC. Residues: CASSLDGRAHEQYF.

With respect to this clone: This sample includes further DNA sequences coding for the same CDR3. This rearrangement joins TRBV5-1 to TRBJ2-2; D is ambiguous. There are 13 residues in the CDR3. CDR1 and CDR2 (germline): SGHRS, YFSETQ. V gave up 0 bases and J gave up 5 bases, with 5 bases separating them. The CDR3 bases are TGCGCCAGCAGCTTGGCTAGAACCGGGGAGCTGTTTTTT. It encodes CASSLARTGELFF. Full variable domain (rest looked up from reference TRBV5-1 and TRBJ2-2): KAGVTQTPRYLIKTRGQQVTLSCSPISGHRSVSWYQQTPGQGLQFLFEYFSETQRNKGNFPGRFSGRQFSNSRSEMNVSTLELGDSALYLCASSLARTGELFFGEGSRLTVL.

V gene TRBV29-1 combines with J gene TRBJ2-1, with D maybe TRBD2 (6 bases). Germline lookup yields CDR1 SQVTM and CDR2 ANQGSEA. The germline V and J ends were trimmed by 5 bases and 8 bases, with 10 bases remaining between them. There are 11 residues in the CDR3. The CDR3 loop is CSVQSGDEQFF. The CDR3 DNA reads as TGCAGCGTTCAATCGGGGGATGAGCAGTTCTTC.

The gene calls are TRBV2 and TRBJ1-5; 7 bases agree with TRBD1. Germline CDR1 is SNHLY and CDR2 is FYNNEI. Unmatched junction bases numbered 8, after V lost 0 bases and J lost 6 bases. This CDR3 is 16 amino acids long. The CDR3 is CASSEARTGSSQPQHF. CDR3 in DNA: TGTGCCAGCAGTGAAGCTCGGACAGGTTCTTCTCAGCCCCAGCATTTT.

In this sample, this clone turned up once. The rearrangement uses TRBV2 and TRBJ2-3, with D possibly being TRBD1 or TRBD2 (5 bases each). The CDR3 runs 13 residues. The V and J ends lost 6 bases and 5 bases respectively, with 12 bases between them. Per germline, CDR1 SNHLY and CDR2 FYNNEI. The CDR3 DNA reads TGTGCCAGCAGCCGAGGGGTGATAGATACGCAGTATTTT. It specifies CASSRGVIDTQYF.

This chain joins TRBV6-5 and TRBJ2-7; 7 bases match TRBD1. Germline V CDR1 and CDR2: MNHEY, SVGAGI. Trimming took 2 bases from V and 2 from J; bases not matched to a gene: 9. CDR3 length: 16 residues. CDR3 DNA: TGTGCCAGCAGTTACCGTCAGACAGGGATTCCCTACGAGCAGTACTTC. Encoded protein: CASSYRQTGIPYEQYF.

This chain links TRBV5-1 with TRBJ2-3; 11 bases are a match to TRBD1. From germline, CDR1 is SGHRS and CDR2 YFSETQ. V dropped 4 bases and J dropped 0; count of bases not matched to a gene: 4. The CDR3 length is 16 residues. The CDR3: CASSGGQGASTDTQYF. The CDR3, as DNA: TGCGCCAGCAGCGGCGGACAGGGGGCGAGCACAGATACGCAGTATTTT. Full variable domain (missing parts from reference TRBV5-1 and TRBJ2-3): KAGVTQTPRYLIKTRGQQVTLSCSPISGHRSVSWYQQTPGQGLQFLFEYFSETQRNKGNFPGRFSGRQFSNSRSEMNVSTLELGDSALYLCASSGGQGASTDTQYFGPGTRLTVL.

The chain combines TRBV7-2 with TRBJ2-3, with no clear D. V was clipped by 4 bases and J by 0 bases, with 8 bases between them. From germline, CDR1 is SGHTA and CDR2 FQGNSA. CDR3 length equals 14 residues. CDR3 coding DNA: TGTGCCAGCAGCTCTCAGATGAGCACAGATACGCAGTATTTT. It encodes CASSSQMSTDTQYF.

As for this clone: A read error may account for a junction end that differs from germline. The DNA for the CDR3 is TGCGCCAGCAGCCCTGCGTCACACCCACAAGAGGCCCAGTACTTC. It specifies CASSPASHPQEAQYF. The chain combines TRBV4-3 with TRBJ2-5; D is ambiguous. The CDR3 is 15 amino acids. Germline values: CDR1 LGHNA, CDR2 YSLEER.

CDR3: CASSLLRQGGGRNEQFF. CDR3 bases: TGTGCCAGCAGCTTACTCCGGCAGGGGGGCGGGCGCAATGAGCAGTTCTTC. The chain carries TRBV27 and TRBJ2-1, with D maybe TRBD1 (7 bases). Germline-derived CDR1 and CDR2 are MNHEY and SMNVEV (reference sequence). The CDR3 consists of 17 residues. Deletions cut 6 bases from V and 6 bases from J, with 24 bases between.

The chain links TRBV10-2 to TRBJ1-2; D might be TRBD1 (6 bases). Germline loops: CDR1 WSHSY, CDR2 SAAADI. Trimming took off 9 bases at V and 5 bases at J, with 22 bases between the two ends. The CDR3 runs to 15 residues. The CDR3 loop reads CASRTLGDMRYGYTF. CDR3 nucleotides: TGCGCCAGTAGAACTTTGGGGGACATGCGGTATGGCTACACCTTC.

This chain joins TRBV10-3 and TRBJ1-2; possibly TRBD1 for D (5 bases). The CDR3 is 13 residues long. The V and J ends lost 11 bases and 4 bases respectively, with 17 bases between them. Germline V gives CDR1 ENHRY, CDR2 SYGVKD. DNA of the CDR3: TGTGCCGTGACGGGGGGGGATTTCTATGGCTACACCTTC. This translates into CAVTGGDFYGYTF.

This chain links TRBV5-4 with TRBJ2-1; D is unresolved. V lost 2 bases, J lost 8 bases, and 8 bases lay in between. This CDR3 spans 12 amino acids. Per germline, CDR1 SGHNT and CDR2 YYREEE (reference sequence). The CDR3 reads CASSFGPDEQFF. In nucleotides, the CDR3 is TGTGCCAGCAGCTTCGGACCGGATGAGCAGTTCTTC.

This chain uses TRBV6-1 with TRBJ2-7; D may be TRBD1 (6 bases). Germline V CDR1 and CDR2: MNHNS, SASEGT. The germline V and J ends were trimmed by 7 bases and 6 bases, with 19 bases remaining between them. The CDR3 is made up of 14 amino acids. The CDR3 sequence: CASTQGGPFSEQYF. The CDR3 DNA reads TGTGCCAGCACTCAAGGGGGTCCCTTTTCCGAGCAGTACTTC.

The chain links TRBV5-1 to TRBJ2-3; a weak D match, TRBD2 (6 bases). This CDR3 comprises 14 residues. V lost 1 base to trimming and J lost 5 bases, with 11 bases between them. Germline loops: CDR1 SGHRS, CDR2 YFSETQ. The DNA of the CDR3 is TGCGCCAGCAGCTTGACGGGAGCGATAGATACGCAGTATTTT. This codes for CASSLTGAIDTQYF.